Shown below are 2 T cell receptor beta chains from a single sample sequenced in a study of T cells in Graves' hyperthyroidism and ophthalmopathy (dated by TCRdb to about 2019). The library was built by means of multiplex PCR. TCRdb records Illumina HiSeq 2000 as the sequencer. TCR beta CDR3 regions were amplified from RNA transcripts. For the first round of RT-PCR on the TCR CDR3, the HTBI primer set was used together with the Qiagen OneStep RT-PCR kit. The public reads were quality trimmed at Q25 with fastp and then assembled into clones with MiXCR by TCRdb, keeping productive beta chains. When rows share a CDR3 protein, they turn into one entry using the most common DNA and genes. Counted in this sample were around 340,000 distinct CDR3 sequences; approximately 18% of them appeared once. In total, the top ten clones hold approximately 30% of the sample. What was sequenced was blood. The receptors stem from a woman aged 25 to 45 with Graves' hyperthyroidism that later progressed to Graves' ophthalmopathy.

This clonotype has ten or more counts. The chain recombines TRBV4-2 with TRBJ1-1; D possibly corresponds to TRBD1 (6 bases). This CDR3 is 14 amino acids long. The V end lost 3 bases, the J end lost 4 bases, and 12 bases lay between the germline ends. Germline CDR1 is LGHNA and CDR2 is YNFKEQ. The CDR3 loop is CASSHSTGATEAFF. DNA for the CDR3: TGTGCCAGCAGCCATTCCACGGGGGCCACTGAAGCTTTCTTT.

This clonotype came up many times. This chain links TRBV18 with TRBJ2-1; D might be TRBD2 (6 bases). The V gene's germline CDR1 is KGHSH and CDR2 LQKENI. V lost 2 bases, J lost 5 bases, and 10 bases lay in between. The CDR3 length is 14 residues. CDR3 nucleotides: TGTGCCAGCTCACCAGGGGGGAACCACAATGAGCAGTTCTTC. This translates into CASSPGGNHNEQFF.